These 4 T cell receptor beta chains came from one sample sequenced in a study of CD8+CD57+ T cells in acquired aplastic anemia (dated by TCRdb to 2016 to 2018). The sequencer was an Illumina HiSeq 2000. TCR beta VDJ combination and CDR3 sequence profiling used genomic DNA as the template. Starting from the raw public reads, TCRdb applied fastp trimming at Q25, assembled clones with MiXCR and retained in-frame beta chains. Each CDR3 protein appears once, grouped with its most common genes and DNA. This sample is represented by about 190,000 distinct CDR3 sequences; 54% of them were singletons. 16% of the sample lies in the top ten. Sequenced sample: sorted CD4+, CD8+, or CD8+CD57+ T cells (not recorded which) from PBMCs. The receptors were gathered from a human donor in good health, serving as a control.

This chain uses TRBV7-2 with TRBJ1-5; a weak D match, TRBD1 (6 bases). Germline V gene sequence: CDR1 SGHTA, CDR2 FQGNSA. The CDR3 length is 14 residues. V lost 4 bases and J 6 bases, leaving 13 bases between the germline ends. Written as DNA, the CDR3 is TGTGCCAGCAGCTCAACAGGGAATCGTCAGCCCCAGCATTTT. It encodes CASSSTGNRQPQHF.

V is TRBV2 and J is TRBJ1-5, with D possibly matching TRBD1 (5 bases). Trimming cost V 11 bases and J 0 bases, with 17 bases left between them. From germline, CDR1 is SNHLY and CDR2 FYNNEI. The CDR3 extends over 15 amino acids. The CDR3 region is CASGREPYSNQPQHF. DNA of the CDR3: TGTGCCTCCGGCAGGGAACCTTATAGCAATCAGCCCCAGCATTTT.

The rearrangement links TRBV19 to TRBJ2-3; TRBD2 might be the D (8 bases). V gave up 3 bases and J gave up 5 bases, with 24 bases separating them. Germline CDR1 reads LNHDA; CDR2 reads SQIVND (reference sequence). The CDR3 runs to 18 residues. The CDR3 region has the DNA TGTGCCAGTAGTATTCGGGACAGCGGGAGTGGTGGCATAGATACGCAGTATTTT. Translated, it gives CASSIRDSGSGGIDTQYF.

This clonotype has at least ten counts. This rearrangement joins TRBV12-3 or TRBV12-4 to TRBJ2-7, with 9 bases that match TRBD2. The junction had 6 bases not matched to a gene; V was cut back by 6 bases and J by 3 bases. The CDR3 consists of 14 residues. As DNA, the CDR3 is TGTGCCAGCAGAATAGCGGGGGCCAACTACGAGCAGTACTTC. Amino acid sequence: CASRIAGANYEQYF.